This T cell receptor beta chain was observed in a study of blood T cell repertoires in COVID-19. Across the whole study: The United States, Italy and Spain supplied acute and convalescent COVID-19 samples. The cDNA or gDNA used as material had been derived from T cells, B-cell-depleted T cells, or PBMCs.

Original data processing: Reference gene primer amplification in the assay estimated nucleated cell counts. The data were produced by immunoSEQ multiplex PCR, yet TCRdb's version contains in-frame clones alone and is incomplete. V, J and clone size were drawn from that table, and D and trimming were deduced from the DNA. The sample records 100,000 to 150,000 clones, 92% being singletons. Seattle patients were enrolled while actively infected and followed longitudinally. The CDR3 is 18 amino acids. Germline CDR1 is LNHNV and CDR2 is YYDKDF (reference sequence). V shed 0 bases, J shed 2 bases, and the junction held 10 bases outside the gene matches.

Sequenced: peripheral blood. This chain joins TRBV15 and TRBJ2-5, with 9 bases lining up with TRBD2. This TCR derives from a man between 50 and 59 years old with COVID-19, enrolled during active disease. CDR3 bases: TGTGCCACCAGCAGAGAGATTAGAGTAGCGGGAGATCAAGAGACCCAGTACTTC. Translating gives CATSREIRVAGDQETQYF.